This is a list of T cell receptor beta chains from one sample in a study of a mutant IDH1 vaccine in newly diagnosed glioma. Repertoires were generated with immunoSEQ multiplex PCR, while TCRdb's copy carries only in-frame clones and drops some. The table shows about 64,000 clones, with 74% occurring only once. These receptors have no identified antigens. Source: PBMCs, taken from a glioma patient whose treatment included an IDH1 peptide vaccine. The receptors derive from a man aged 50-60 years with glioma. CDR3s include the opening cysteine and the closing phenylalanine or tryptophan. Each record gives: V gene, clone size, D gene, J gene, CDR3 protein, CDR3 DNA. D genes are given only for firm matches. Rows may omit the clone size; those that give it use once, few, many or a size class.

TRBV19	NA	NA	TRBJ2-5	CASGKEGRWGETQYF	TGTGCCAGCGGTAAAGAGGGGCGTTGGGGGGAGACCCAGTACTTC
TRBV9	NA	NA	TRBJ2-7	CASSPTDFYEQYF	TGTGCCAGCAGCCCGACCGACTTTTACGAGCAGTACTTC
TRBV19	NA	NA	TRBJ1-1	CASSIRGNTEAFF	TGTGCCAGTAGTATCCGGGGAAACACTGAAGCTTTCTTT
TRBV6-5	NA	NA	TRBJ2-7	CASSSPGHPIPYEQYF	TGTGCCAGCAGTTCACCGGGACACCCAATACCCTACGAGCAGTACTTC
TRBV4-1	NA	NA	TRBJ2-5	CASSQDKETQYF	TGCGCCAGCAGCCAGGATAAAGAGACCCAGTACTTC
TRBV5-1	NA	TRBD1	TRBJ2-7	CASSDPDRGREQYF	TGCGCCAGCAGCGACCCGGACAGGGGGCGAGAGCAGTACTTC
TRBV13	NA	NA	TRBJ2-7	CASSLGAGPIEQYF	TGTGCCAGCAGCTTAGGCGCGGGGCCTATCGAGCAGTACTTC
TRBV6-5	NA	NA	TRBJ2-7	CASSNRRDEQYF	TGTGCCAGCAGTAATAGAAGGGACGAGCAGTACTTC
TRBV6-5	NA	TRBD2	TRBJ2-5	CASSPLAGGRETQYF	TGTGCCAGCAGCCCACTAGCGGGGGGGCGGGAGACCCAGTACTTC
TRBV13	NA	TRBD1	TRBJ1-2	CASSSGQGAYGYTF	TGTGCCAGCAGCAGCGGACAGGGGGCCTATGGCTACACCTTC
TRBV14	NA	TRBD1	TRBJ1-4	CASSLDRARSEKLFF	TGTGCCAGCAGTCTTGACAGGGCCCGAAGTGAAAAACTGTTTTTT
TRBV18	NA	NA	TRBJ1-5	CASSPGWGAQPQHF	TGTGCCAGCTCACCAGGCTGGGGTGCTCAGCCCCAGCATTTT
TRBV19	NA	TRBD2	TRBJ2-2	CASSLTLSGGAGGTGELFF	TGTGCCAGTAGTCTGACCCTCTCCGGGGGGGCCGGAGGGACCGGGGAGCTGTTTTTT
TRBV29-1	medium-sized	NA	TRBJ1-2	CSAESGGEDYGYTF	TGCAGCGCCGAGAGTGGAGGGGAAGACTATGGCTACACCTTC
TRBV29-1	NA	NA	TRBJ1-4	CSVAGVGEKLFF	TGCAGCGTTGCCGGGGTTGGAGAAAAACTGTTTTTT
TRBV6-5	NA	NA	TRBJ1-1	CASSYSTVNTEAFF	TGTGCCAGCAGTTACTCGACAGTGAACACTGAAGCTTTCTTT
TRBV4-3	NA	NA	TRBJ2-4	CASSSGISKNIQYF	TGCGCCAGCAGCTCAGGGATTTCCAAAAACATTCAGTACTTC
TRBV6-6	once	NA	TRBJ2-7	CASEGSPSEQYF	TGTGCCAGCGAGGGCTCGCCCTCCGAGCAGTACTTC
TRBV9	NA	NA	TRBJ1-3	CASSVARSGNTIYF	TGTGCCAGCAGCGTAGCTCGGAGTGGAAACACCATATATTTT
TRBV6-5	NA	TRBD1	TRBJ1-1	CASKIQGVNTEAFF	TGTGCCAGCAAAATACAGGGGGTGAACACTGAAGCTTTCTTT
TRBV25-1	NA	NA	TRBJ2-3	CASSLAADTQYF	TGTGCCAGCAGTCTAGCCGCAGATACGCAGTATTTT
TRBV7-8	NA	NA	TRBJ1-5	CASSSTPLPPQHF	TGTGCCAGCAGCTCGACGCCCCTCCCGCCCCAGCATTTT
TRBV4-1	NA	NA	TRBJ2-1	CASSQEGGSRRRDPYNEQFF	TGCGCCAGCAGCCAGGAGGGGGGGAGCCGCCGAAGAGACCCCTACAATGAGCAGTTCTTC
TRBV6-5	once	TRBD1	TRBJ2-7	CASSYSARDRGYEQYF	TGTGCCAGCAGTTACTCCGCCCGGGACAGGGGATACGAGCAGTACTTC
TRBV7-2	few	NA	TRBJ2-7	CASSSRTVSYEQYF	TGTGCCAGCAGCTCAAGGACCGTCTCCTACGAGCAGTACTTC
TRBV9	NA	NA	TRBJ2-7	CASSPRSGSSYEQYF	TGTGCCAGCAGCCCCAGGAGTGGATCCTCCTACGAGCAGTACTTC
TRBV6-1	NA	NA	TRBJ2-3	CASSEGAGLFTDTQYF	TGTGCCAGCAGTGAAGGGGCAGGTCTGTTCACAGATACGCAGTATTTT
TRBV6-5	few	NA	TRBJ1-1	CASSYGTVNTEAFF	TGTGCCAGCAGTTACGGGACGGTGAACACTGAAGCTTTCTTT
TRBV29-1	NA	NA	TRBJ2-7	CSVSSDSPYEQYF	TGCAGCGTTTCGTCGGACAGCCCCTACGAGCAGTACTTC
TRBV4-3	NA	NA	TRBJ2-7	CASSHGTASNEQYF	TGCGCCAGCAGCCATGGAACAGCCTCTAACGAGCAGTACTTC
TRBV2	NA	TRBD1	TRBJ2-2	CASSGRDRSTGELFF	TGTGCCAGCAGTGGGAGGGACAGGAGCACCGGGGAGCTGTTTTTT
TRBV25-1	NA	TRBD1	TRBJ2-7	CASSPGTGGSYEQYF	TGTGCCAGCAGCCCCGGGACAGGGGGGTCCTACGAGCAGTACTTC
TRBV2	NA	TRBD1	TRBJ1-5	CASSPGTGGNQPQHF	TGTGCCAGCAGCCCCGGGACAGGGGGCAATCAGCCCCAGCATTTT
TRBV4-2	NA	NA	TRBJ2-6	CASSQGAGSGGANVLTF	TGTGCCAGCAGCCAAGGTGCAGGCTCTGGAGGGGCCAACGTCCTGACTTTC
TRBV7-2	NA	TRBD1	TRBJ1-4	CASSTEAQGGEKLFF	TGTGCCAGCAGCACGGAGGCACAGGGGGGTGAAAAACTGTTTTTT
TRBV11-1	NA	TRBD1	TRBJ2-1	CASSAGQGRSGYNEQFF	TGTGCCAGCAGCGCGGGACAGGGGAGGAGTGGCTACAATGAGCAGTTCTTC
TRBV6-5	NA	NA	TRBJ2-7	CASSYRLDSYEQYF	TGTGCCAGCAGTTACCGGCTAGACTCCTACGAGCAGTACTTC
TRBV7-9	once	TRBD1	TRBJ2-1	CASSFASGTGNNEQFF	TGTGCCAGCAGCTTCGCTTCCGGGACAGGGAACAATGAGCAGTTCTTC
TRBV5-6	NA	NA	TRBJ1-5	CASSLGTANSNQPQHF	TGTGCCAGCAGCTTGGGGACAGCCAATAGCAATCAGCCCCAGCATTTT
TRBV30	NA	NA	TRBJ2-7	CAWSPGKPYEQYF	TGTGCCTGGAGTCCAGGAAAACCCTACGAGCAGTACTTC
TRBV6-5	NA	NA	TRBJ1-2	CASSARRGGGYTF	TGTGCCAGCAGTGCGCGGAGGGGAGGAGGCTACACCTTC